This TCR beta chain was retrieved from a study of identical twins. Study-level findings and limits: With abundant cord blood beta clonotypes, insertions were fewer; memory repertoires showed no such pattern.

The germline V gene has CDR1 MNHEY and CDR2 SVGEGT. The CDR3 has 14 amino acids. Trimming removed 5 bases at V and 5 bases at J, with 13 bases between. Unique molecular identifiers were in the cDNA, with template-switch universal primer binding. TCRdb re-analysed the 5' RACE reads in MiXCR, keeping a single row per CDR3 protein. The sample yields 1,800,000 or so distinct CDR3 sequences, less than 40% seen once. As to this clonotype: No antigen is known for it.

The chain carries TRBV6-2 or TRBV6-3 and TRBJ1-5, with a tentative D call TRBD1 (5 bases). Sequencing was done on a sample of cord blood. The sequence was collected from a newborn girl in good health. CDR3 DNA: TGTGCCAGCAGTCGACTTCAGGGTTATCAGCCCCAGCATTTT. Protein sequence: CASSRLQGYQPQHF.